This T cell receptor beta chain comes out of a study of cytomegalovirus exposure and HLA in healthy donors. General study points: In a later analysis, donors in an Asian-associated ancestry cluster reportedly had fewer N-insertions in productive TCRs than the cohort mean. 164 TCR beta chains were listed as cytomegalovirus-associated. The likely origin of a cluster of highly shared sequence variants was a sequencing artifact.

In the PCR, 60 Vbeta and 13 Jbeta primers were used. The protocol was immunoSEQ multiplex PCR, while the TCRdb copy is restricted to in-frame clones and leaves out a portion. Of some 180,000 clones listed, more than 70% are singletons. The germline V and J ends were trimmed by 4 bases and 6 bases, with 16 bases remaining between them. The CDR3 extends over 14 amino acids. From germline, CDR1 is KGHSH and CDR2 LQKENI. For this clone: The antigen remains unidentified.

Healthy bone marrow donors made up the cohort. The TCR was taken from a girl between 5 and 17 years old in good health and CMV-seropositive. This rearrangement joins TRBV18 to TRBJ2-7; possibly TRBD2 for D (6 bases). The sample was PBMCs. CDR3 sequence reads: CASSRPGLSAEQYF. The CDR3 DNA follows: TGTGCCAGCTCACGACCGGGACTTAGCGCCGAGCAGTACTTC.